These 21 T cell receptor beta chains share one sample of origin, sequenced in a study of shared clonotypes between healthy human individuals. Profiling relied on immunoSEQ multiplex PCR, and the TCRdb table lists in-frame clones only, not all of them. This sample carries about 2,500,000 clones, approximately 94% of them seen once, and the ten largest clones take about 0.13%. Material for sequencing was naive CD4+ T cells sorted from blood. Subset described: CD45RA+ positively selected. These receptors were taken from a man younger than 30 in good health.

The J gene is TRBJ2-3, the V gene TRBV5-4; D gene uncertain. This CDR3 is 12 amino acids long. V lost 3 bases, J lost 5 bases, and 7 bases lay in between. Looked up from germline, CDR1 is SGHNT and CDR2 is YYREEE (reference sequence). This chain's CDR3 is CASSSGLDTQYF. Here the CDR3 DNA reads TGTGCCAGCAGCTCTGGATTAGATACGCAGTATTTT.

DNA of the CDR3: TGTGCCAGCAGTGAATCCGGACCGTTGAACACTGAAGCTTTCTTT. It encodes CASSESGPLNTEAFF. The chain combines TRBV6-1 with TRBJ1-1; D remains ambiguous. V lost 2 bases and J 0 bases, leaving 10 bases between the germline ends. The CDR3 is made up of 15 amino acids. The germline V gene encodes CDR1 MNHNS and CDR2 SASEGT.

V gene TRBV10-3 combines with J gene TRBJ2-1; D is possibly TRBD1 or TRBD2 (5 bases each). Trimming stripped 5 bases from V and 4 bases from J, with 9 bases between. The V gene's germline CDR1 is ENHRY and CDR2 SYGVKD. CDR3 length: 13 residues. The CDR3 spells CAISWDRYNEQFF. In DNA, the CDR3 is TGTGCCATCAGTTGGGACCGGTACAATGAGCAGTTCTTC.

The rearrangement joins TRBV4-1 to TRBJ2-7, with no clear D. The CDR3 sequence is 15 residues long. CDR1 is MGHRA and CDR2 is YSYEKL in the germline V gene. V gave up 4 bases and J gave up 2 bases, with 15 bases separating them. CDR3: CASSRRRDGAYEQYF. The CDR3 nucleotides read TGCGCCAGCAGCCGAAGAAGGGATGGCGCCTACGAGCAGTACTTC.

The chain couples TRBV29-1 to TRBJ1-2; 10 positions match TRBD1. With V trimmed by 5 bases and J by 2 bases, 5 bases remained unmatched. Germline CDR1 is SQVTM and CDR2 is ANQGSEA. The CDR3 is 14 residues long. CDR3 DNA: TGCAGCGTTCCCTCGGACAGGGGGAACTATGGCTACACCTTC. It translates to CSVPSDRGNYGYTF.

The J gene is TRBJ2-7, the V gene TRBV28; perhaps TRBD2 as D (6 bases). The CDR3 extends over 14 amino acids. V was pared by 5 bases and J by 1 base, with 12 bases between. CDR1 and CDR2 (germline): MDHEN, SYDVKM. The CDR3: CASSHGGLSYEQYF. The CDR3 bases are TGTGCCAGCAGTCACGGGGGATTATCCTACGAGCAGTACTTC.

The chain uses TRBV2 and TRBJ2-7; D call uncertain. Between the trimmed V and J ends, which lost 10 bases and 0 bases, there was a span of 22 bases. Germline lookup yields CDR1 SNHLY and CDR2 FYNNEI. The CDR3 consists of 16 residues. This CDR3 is CATKRNDGSLSYEQYF. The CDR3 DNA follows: TGTGCCACCAAACGAAACGACGGTTCTCTCTCCTACGAGCAGTACTTC.

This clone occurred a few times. The CDR3, as DNA: TGTGCCTGGAGACCTAGCGGGGGGTCCGGGGAGCTGTTTTTT. It yields the protein CAWRPSGGSGELFF. V gene TRBV30 combines with J gene TRBJ2-2, with 11 bases fitting TRBD2. Per germline, CDR1 GTSNPN and CDR2 SVGIG (reference sequence). CDR3 length equals 14 residues. Trimming at V came to 3 bases and at J to 6 bases, leaving 3 bases not matched to a gene.

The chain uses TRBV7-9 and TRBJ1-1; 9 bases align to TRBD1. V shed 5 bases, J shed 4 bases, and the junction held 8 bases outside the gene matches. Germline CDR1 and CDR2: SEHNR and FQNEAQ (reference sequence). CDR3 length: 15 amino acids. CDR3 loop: CASSKTGGKGTEAFF. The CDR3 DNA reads TGTGCCAGCAGCAAAACAGGGGGCAAGGGCACTGAAGCTTTCTTT.

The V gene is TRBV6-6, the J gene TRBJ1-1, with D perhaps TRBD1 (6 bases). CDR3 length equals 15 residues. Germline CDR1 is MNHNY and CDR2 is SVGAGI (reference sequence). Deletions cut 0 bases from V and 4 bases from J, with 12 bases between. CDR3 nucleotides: TGTGCCAGCAGTTACTCGGCGGGGGGCTTCACTGAAGCTTTCTTT. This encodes CASSYSAGGFTEAFF.

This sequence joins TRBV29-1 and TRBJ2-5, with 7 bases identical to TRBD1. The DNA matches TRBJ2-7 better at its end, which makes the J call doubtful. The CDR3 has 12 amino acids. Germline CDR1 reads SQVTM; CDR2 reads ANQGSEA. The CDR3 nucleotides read TGCAGCGTGCGACAGGGTCAGTACGAGCAGTACTTC. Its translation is CSVRQGQYEQYF.

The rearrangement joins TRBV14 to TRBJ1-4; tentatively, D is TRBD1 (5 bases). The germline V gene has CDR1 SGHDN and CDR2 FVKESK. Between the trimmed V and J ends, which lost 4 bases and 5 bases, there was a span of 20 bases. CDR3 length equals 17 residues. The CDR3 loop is CASSPRRQGPWNEKLFF. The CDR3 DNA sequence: TGTGCCAGCAGCCCGCGGCGTCAGGGACCGTGGAATGAAAAACTGTTTTTT.

The CDR3 nucleotides read TGTGCCAGCAGCCGACCGCTCACTGAAGCTTTCTTT. Translation: CASSRPLTEAFF. The chain combines TRBV14 with TRBJ1-1, with no clear D. The CDR3 is 12 amino acids. The germline V gene has CDR1 SGHDN and CDR2 FVKESK. Trimming removed 4 bases at V and 4 bases at J, with 7 bases between.

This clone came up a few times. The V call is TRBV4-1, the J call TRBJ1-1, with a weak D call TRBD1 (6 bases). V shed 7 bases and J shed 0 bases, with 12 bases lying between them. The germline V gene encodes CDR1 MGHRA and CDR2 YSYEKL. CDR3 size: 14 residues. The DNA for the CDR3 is TGCGCCAGCACCGGGGACACTTTGAACACTGAAGCTTTCTTT. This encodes CASTGDTLNTEAFF.

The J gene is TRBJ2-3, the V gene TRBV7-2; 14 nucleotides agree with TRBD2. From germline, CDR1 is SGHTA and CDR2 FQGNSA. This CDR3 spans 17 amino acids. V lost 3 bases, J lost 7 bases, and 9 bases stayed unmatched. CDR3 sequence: CASSFDPTSGGANTQYF. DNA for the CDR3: TGTGCCAGCAGCTTCGACCCGACTAGCGGGGGGGCAAATACGCAGTATTTT.

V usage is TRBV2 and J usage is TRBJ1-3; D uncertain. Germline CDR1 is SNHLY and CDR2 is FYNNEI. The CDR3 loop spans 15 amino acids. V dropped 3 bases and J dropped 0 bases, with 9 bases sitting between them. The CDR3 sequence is CASSDGTYSGNTIYF. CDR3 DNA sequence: TGTGCCAGCAGTGATGGCACATACTCTGGAAACACCATATATTTT.

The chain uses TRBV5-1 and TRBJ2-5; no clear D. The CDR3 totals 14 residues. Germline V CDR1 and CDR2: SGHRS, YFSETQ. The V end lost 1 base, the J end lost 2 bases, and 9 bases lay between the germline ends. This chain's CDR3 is CASSLTEAQETQYF. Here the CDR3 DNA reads TGCGCCAGCAGCTTGACCGAGGCGCAAGAGACCCAGTACTTC.

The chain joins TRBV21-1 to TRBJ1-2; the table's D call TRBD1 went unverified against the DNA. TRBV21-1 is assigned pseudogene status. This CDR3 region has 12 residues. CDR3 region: CASSRDREGYTF. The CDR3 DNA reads TGTGCCAGCAGCAGGGACAGGGAGGGCTACACCTTC.

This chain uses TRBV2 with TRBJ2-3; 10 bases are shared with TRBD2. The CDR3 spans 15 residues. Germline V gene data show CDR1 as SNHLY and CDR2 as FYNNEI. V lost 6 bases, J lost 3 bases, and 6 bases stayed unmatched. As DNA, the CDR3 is TGTGCCAGCAGCTTAGCGGGGGGCTGGACAGATACGCAGTATTTT. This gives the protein CASSLAGGWTDTQYF. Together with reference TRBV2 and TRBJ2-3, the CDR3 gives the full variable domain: EPEVTQTPSHQVTQMGQEVILRCVPISNHLYFYWYRQILGQKVEFLVSFYNNEISEKSEIFDDQFSVERPDGSNFTLKIRSTKLEDSAMYFCASSLAGGWTDTQYFGPGTRLTVL.

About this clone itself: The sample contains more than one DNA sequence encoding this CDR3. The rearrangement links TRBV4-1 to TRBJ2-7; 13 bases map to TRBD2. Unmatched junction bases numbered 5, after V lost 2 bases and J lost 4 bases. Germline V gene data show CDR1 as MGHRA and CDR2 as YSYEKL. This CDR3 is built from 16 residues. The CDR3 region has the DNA TGCGCCAGCAGCCAACCCACTAGCGGGAGGGTGTACGAGCAGTACTTC. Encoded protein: CASSQPTSGRVYEQYF.

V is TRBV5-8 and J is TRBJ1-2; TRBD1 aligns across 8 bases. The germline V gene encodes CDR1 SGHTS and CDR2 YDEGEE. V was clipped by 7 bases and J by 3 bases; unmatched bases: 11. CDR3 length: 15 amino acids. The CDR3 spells CASPPPEDRDYGYTF. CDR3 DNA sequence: TGTGCCAGCCCCCCTCCTGAGGACAGGGACTATGGCTACACCTTC.